This T cell receptor beta chain was retrieved from a study of blood T cell repertoires in COVID-19. Study as a whole: Acute-phase and convalescent COVID-19 samples originated in the United States, Italy and Spain. PBMCs, B-cell-depleted T cells, or T cells were the source of the cDNA or gDNA that made up the material.

Original analysis: Amplification from reference gene primers served as the basis for estimated nucleated cell counts. Here immunoSEQ multiplex PCR was the method, and the copy in TCRdb shows in-frame clones only, minus some. D and trimming were read from the DNA, whereas the V and J calls and clone size are those reported in that table. The sample lists over 120,000 clones, more than 60% seen once, with roughly 8.9% in the top ten. V lost 5 bases, J lost 4 bases, and 9 bases stayed unmatched. The CDR3 loop spans 16 amino acids. Germline V gene sequence: CDR1 SGHRS, CDR2 YFSETQ. This clonotype was sampled from a woman aged 45-59 years with active or convalescent COVID-19. V is TRBV5-1 and J is TRBJ2-2; 9 nucleotides align to TRBD2. Sequencing used peripheral blood. The CDR3 nucleotides read TGCGCCAGCAGGCCGAATCTAGCGGGGTTCACCGGGGAGCTGTTTTTT. Its translation is CASRPNLAGFTGELFF.